This section outlines one T cell receptor beta chain sequence together with its context. Which antigen it targets is not known. Qualities for individual bases were not recorded, and no much larger clone is one base off. This specimen belongs to a study of shared clonotypes between healthy human individuals (dated by TCRdb to about 2020). Notes on the research overall: The cohort comprised a couple of women and a few men aged 18 to 49 years. For each donor, CD4 naive and CD4 memory were each given three plates, CD8 naive was given two plates, and CD8 memory was given one plate. To estimate repertoire size and how much clonotypes are shared between individuals, the study performed deep sequencing of blood TCR repertoires from a few healthy adults. Libraries were prepared and TCR repertoires were sequenced by different laboratories using diverse techniques, in order to increase sequencing depth and limit assay-specific biases. Each donor's leukapheresis produced roughly between roughly 0.85 and 9.5 billion PBMCs. The study at large found these results: Compared with non-shared clonotypes, the clonotypes found in all four sorted-subset donors had higher generation probabilities. Incomplete sequencing was indicated by rarefaction of sorted-subset datasets, despite the large sequencing depth. Naive subsets generally had larger estimated clonotype richness than memory subsets did. The small number of donors limited the genetic and exposure-history diversity represented. Sharing across a few donors was observed for approximately 5% of naive CD4, less than 4% of naive CD8, 2% to 2.5% of memory CD4, and roughly 0.4% of memory CD8 clonotypes. Sampling was limited to blood, and TCR repertoires in tissue likely differ from TCR repertoires in blood. Pairwise subsampling indicated that sequencing depth was expected to affect the degree of clonotype sharing among donors.

TCR CDR3 regions were amplified from genomic DNA by multiplex PCR using the deep immunoSEQ assay. For each cell subset, the extracted genomic DNA was distributed evenly across all wells of several immunoSEQ 96-well plates, and each plate served as one replicate. Each replicate PCR for sorted subsets received around 0.2 ug genomic DNA, equal to 30,000 or so T cell genomes. The purified libraries were quantified using a Qubit 3.0 fluorometer, sized with a Bioanalyzer 2100, and then quantified again using the KAPA Library Quantification kit. Every immunoSEQ 96-well plate was sequenced on a separate single-read 150-cycle Illumina NextSeq 550 flow cell. Per the authors' processing: The immunoSEQ output contained only junctional sequences without quality scores, so filtering could not match that applied to full-length reads. To assign V/J genes and CDR3, sequences were annotated against IMGT germline references using PyIR, a Python wrapper for IgBLAST v1.9. Reads were filtered out if the reads had weak V/J assignments (E-value above 1e-6), no CDR3, stop codons, out-of-frame junctions, or ambiguous translated residues. A V3J clonotype was defined by an identical inferred V gene, J gene, and CDR3 amino acid sequence. Percentage overlap between repertoires was computed as shared unique clonotypes divided by the size of the smaller repertoire. Richness of each repertoire was evaluated using RTK rarefaction, the Chao1 estimator, and Recon v2.1 estimates of unobserved clonotypes. Generation probabilities for all TCRbeta clonotypes obtained by the gDNA method from a handful of donors were computed using OLGA. TCRdb's version of the immuneACCESS table is confined to in-frame rearrangements and falls short of the full clone set. An unresolved V gene accounts for under half of the shortfall where checked; the remainder is of unknown origin. D and trimming come from the DNA, and the V and J calls and clone size come from that table. The sample table contains millions of clones; only one count was recorded for less than 95% of them. The ten biggest clones cover 1% to 1.3% of the sample.

For this chain, trimming is 0 bases at the V end and 0 bases at the J end, and the number of junction bases without a gene match is 9. The CDR3, cysteine through phenylalanine, is 18 amino acids long. The CDR3 DNA has 54 bases and is translated from base 1. Sequences SGHVS (CDR1) and FNYEAQ (CDR2) are obtained from the germline V gene. CD8 naive samples were obtained by positive selection for CCR7 among CD45RO-negative cells, yielding a CD45RA+CCR7+ population from which TemRA cells were excluded. The donors were healthy, HIV-negative adults who had no recently reported acute infections or vaccinations. All donors were Caucasian adults living in Nashville, Tennessee, USA. After blood collection by leukapheresis, PBMCs were isolated using Ficoll-Histopaque density gradient centrifugation and then cryopreserved in the vapor phase of liquid nitrogen. Analytical flow cytometry was used to check the purity and quantity of every magnetically sorted T cell population. From each sorted fraction, genomic DNA was isolated and quantified by UV absorbance on a Nanodrop 2000c.

The rearrangement joined TRBV7-6 to TRBJ1-1; the junction holds 8 bases that match TRBD1. Sequencing was done on a sample of naive CD8+ T cells sorted from blood. The cell subset or site label, read with the paper, signifies: CD45RA+CCR7+. This TCR derives from a man aged 18 to 30 in good health. The CDR3 protein is CASSLAPTGVEMNTEAFF. The DNA reads as follows: TGTGCCAGCAGCTTAGCCCCGACAGGGGTAGAAATGAACACTGAAGCTTTCTTT.